What follows are 21 T cell receptor beta chains derived from one specimen sequenced in a study of PD-1 blockade in classical Hodgkin lymphoma. Each of the patients experienced relapse following autologous stem cell transplantation, and their brentuximab vedotin exposure differed. Only in-frame clones appear in the TCRdb table, and some are missing; sequencing was by immunoSEQ multiplex PCR. Of about 50,000 clones listed, just under 75% are singletons. Sequencing was performed on peripheral blood mononuclear cells (PBMCs), taken before the second cycle of nivolumab. These receptors all come from a human donor with classical Hodgkin lymphoma.

The V call is TRBV5-1, the J call TRBJ2-3; 8 bases line up with TRBD1. CDR3 length: 16 residues. Germline values: CDR1 SGHRS, CDR2 YFSETQ. Germline trimming cut 0 bases from V and 3 bases from J; bases unmatched to any gene: 6. In nucleotides, the CDR3 is TGCGCCAGCAGCTTGGTGTCAGGGGGCAATACAGATACGCAGTATTTT. It specifies CASSLVSGGNTDTQYF.

The chain carries TRBV6-5 and TRBJ1-2; 7 nucleotides align to TRBD1. The V gene end was trimmed by 2 bases and the J gene end by 2 bases; junction bases not matched to a gene: 5. CDR1 is MNHEY, CDR2 SVGAGI, per germline. CDR3 size: 15 residues. CDR3 DNA sequence: TGTGCCAGCAGTTACCCGGGACAGACCAACTATGGCTACACCTTC. Protein: CASSYPGQTNYGYTF.

V gene TRBV7-2 combines with J gene TRBJ2-2; D gene ambiguous. In germline, CDR1 is SGHTA, CDR2 FQGNSA. V gave up 1 base and J gave up 6 bases, with 12 bases separating them. CDR3 length equals 15 residues. As DNA, the CDR3 is TGTGCCAGCAGCTTAGAACCGAGCGAGGCCGGGGAGCTGTTTTTT. Translating it yields CASSLEPSEAGELFF.

CDR3 sequence: CASSRSGTSGSEQYF. CDR3 nucleotides: TGTGCCAGCAGTCGTTCCGGGACTAGCGGGAGCGAGCAGTACTTC. The rearrangement uses TRBV6-6 and TRBJ2-7; 14 bases line up with TRBD2. The CDR3 spans 15 residues. The V and J ends lost 5 bases and 6 bases, in that order; junction bases with no gene match: 6. Germline V gene lookup returns CDR1 MNHNY and CDR2 SVGAGI (reference sequence).

The genes are TRBV7-2 and TRBJ2-7; 8 nucleotides agree with TRBD2. The germline CDR1 and CDR2 sequences are SGHTA and FQGNSA. The J segment lost 2 bases and the V segment lost 5 bases, leaving 11 bases of the junction unmatched. This CDR3 has 16 amino acids. In nucleotides, the CDR3 is TGTGCCAGCAGCCCGCGGGAAAGCGGGAGCGCCTACGAGCAGTACTTC. Protein sequence: CASSPRESGSAYEQYF. The entire variable domain, with the rest obtained from reference TRBV7-2 and TRBJ2-7, is as follows: GAGVSQSPSNKVTEKGKDVELRCDPISGHTALYWYRQSLGQGLEFLIYFQGNSAPDKSGLPSDRFSAERTGGSVSTLTIQRTQQEDSAVYLCASSPRESGSAYEQYFGPGTRLTVT.

The V gene is TRBV6-6, the J gene TRBJ1-5; 7 bases match TRBD1. Germline V gene data show CDR1 as MNHNY and CDR2 as SVGAGI (reference sequence). The CDR3 is 13 amino acids. V shed 5 bases and J 7 bases; nucleotides not matched to a gene: 5. The CDR3 sequence is CASSATGIQPQHF. The CDR3 bases are TGTGCCAGCAGTGCGACAGGGATCCAGCCCCAGCATTTT.

The chain is built from TRBV6-4 and TRBJ1-1; 7 bases map to TRBD1. The CDR3 covers 14 residues. Trimming took 3 bases from V and 1 from J; bases not matched to a gene: 2. Germline V gives CDR1 MRHNA, CDR2 SNTAGT. This CDR3 reads CASSETGSNTEAFF. The CDR3 nucleotides read TGTGCCAGCAGTGAGACAGGGTCGAACACTGAAGCTTTCTTT.

Comment on this clone: Other DNA sequences of this sample code for an identical CDR3. The rearrangement uses TRBV27 and TRBJ2-5; 7 bases map to TRBD1. Germline V gene data show CDR1 as MNHEY and CDR2 as SMNVEV (reference sequence). CDR3 length: 13 residues. With 5 bases clipped from V and 4 bases from J, the junction kept 4 bases outside the gene matches. For the CDR3, the DNA is TGTGCCAGCAGTCGACAGGGCGGAGAGACCCAGTACTTC. It encodes CASSRQGGETQYF.

The chain couples TRBV5-6 to TRBJ2-7; possibly TRBD2 for D (7 bases). This CDR3 has 14 amino acids. V lost 2 bases, J lost 3 bases, and 12 bases lay in between. Germline V gene data show CDR1 as SGHDT and CDR2 as YYEEEE. The CDR3 sequence is CASSLGGDVYEQYF. In DNA form, the CDR3 reads TGTGCCAGCAGCTTAGGGGGGGACGTCTACGAGCAGTACTTC. Based on the CDR3 plus reference TRBV5-6 and TRBJ2-7, the full variable domain is DAGVTQSPTHLIKTRGQQVTLRCSPKSGHDTVSWYQQALGQGPQFIFQYYEEEERQRGNFPDRFSGHQFPNYSSELNVNALLLGDSALYLCASSLGGDVYEQYFGPGTRLTVT.

This clone was counted once. The chain employs TRBV6-5 and TRBJ2-7; D uncertain. This CDR3 region has 13 residues. Germline loops: CDR1 MNHEY, CDR2 SVGAGI. V was cut by 5 bases and J by 4 bases, with 12 bases left in between. In DNA form, the CDR3 reads TGTGCCAGCAGTCCTTGGACCGGTTACGAGCAGTACTTC. This gives the protein CASSPWTGYEQYF.

CDR3 sequence reads: CASSQPLGVGNTEAFF. The CDR3 region has the DNA TGTGCCAGCAGCCAACCTTTAGGGGTGGGGAACACTGAAGCTTTCTTT. The chain uses TRBV14 and TRBJ1-1; TRBD1 might be the D (5 bases). The V gene lost 2 bases and the J gene lost 1 base, with 14 bases spanning the gap. Germline CDR1 reads SGHDN; CDR2 reads FVKESK. This CDR3 is built from 16 residues.

As DNA, the CDR3 is TGTGCCAGCTCACCACCTTACAGAGGTGGGAACACCGGGGAGCTGTTTTTT. This encodes CASSPPYRGGNTGELFF. The chain recombines TRBV18 with TRBJ2-2; unclear D gene. In germline, CDR1 is KGHSH, CDR2 LQKENI. Trimming left V 0 bases short and J 1 base short, with 12 bases between. CDR3 length: 17 residues.

This clone came up a few times. The rearrangement links TRBV11-2 to TRBJ1-4; D unresolved. The CDR3 spans 13 residues. Germline values: CDR1 SGHAT, CDR2 FQNNGV. V shed 5 bases and J shed 8 bases, with 12 bases lying between them. The CDR3 sequence: CASSQSLGEKLFF. CDR3 coding DNA: TGTGCCAGCAGCCAGTCCCTTGGGGAAAAACTGTTTTTT.

This clone came up a few times. The chain links TRBV25-1 to TRBJ1-2, with a weak D call TRBD1 (6 bases). The V gene's germline CDR1 is MGHDK and CDR2 SYGVNS. Deletions cut 1 base from V and 2 bases from J, with 17 bases between. The CDR3 extends over 17 amino acids. CDR3 DNA: TGTGCCAGCAGTGAATTAGGCCTTGTACAGGGAAACTATGGCTACACCTTC. Protein: CASSELGLVQGNYGYTF.

The V call is TRBV6-4, the J call TRBJ1-2; 9 bases map to TRBD1. The ends lost 6 bases at V and 1 base at J; junction bases unmatched: 9. The germline V gene encodes CDR1 MRHNA and CDR2 SNTAGT. The CDR3 has 16 residues. The CDR3 protein is CASRPTPGQGNYGYTF. The CDR3 DNA sequence: TGTGCCAGCAGGCCTACTCCGGGACAGGGTAACTATGGCTACACCTTC.

In this sample, this clone turned up a few times. The chain is built from TRBV19 and TRBJ1-1; D is possibly TRBD1 (6 bases). Trimming pared 3 bases from V and 1 base from J, leaving 9 bases between. Per the germline V gene, CDR1 is LNHDA and CDR2 is SQIVND (reference sequence). This CDR3 has 14 amino acids. This CDR3 is CASSIRGGNTEAFF. CDR3 nucleotide sequence: TGTGCCAGTAGTATCAGGGGAGGGAACACTGAAGCTTTCTTT.

The gene calls are TRBV6-5 and TRBJ1-2; D is undetermined. Germline V gene sequence: CDR1 MNHEY, CDR2 SVGAGI. The length of the CDR3 is 15 residues. Deletions cut 0 bases from V and 4 bases from J, with 12 bases between. The CDR3 bases are TGTGCCAGCAGTTACTCGAGTTGGGCAGGCTATGGCTACACCTTC. Its translation is CASSYSSWAGYGYTF.

The V and J genes are TRBV18 and TRBJ2-2; possible D gene TRBD1, 6 bases. Germline CDR1 reads KGHSH; CDR2 reads LQKENI. This CDR3 comprises 15 residues. Trimming left V 2 bases short and J 5 bases short, with 12 bases between. The CDR3 loop reads CASSPGGQHTGELFF. The DNA for the CDR3 is TGTGCCAGCTCACCAGGAGGACAGCATACCGGGGAGCTGTTTTTT.

J is TRBJ2-3 and V is TRBV6-6; maybe TRBD2 (5 bases). V was shortened by 0 bases and J by 3 bases, with 13 bases between the two germline ends. The CDR3 has 16 amino acids. The germline CDR1 and CDR2 sequences are MNHNY and SVGAGI (reference sequence). The CDR3 loop reads CASSYSAGQLTDTQYF. The CDR3 nucleotides are TGTGCCAGCAGTTACTCTGCGGGCCAGTTAACAGATACGCAGTATTTT.

The chain joins TRBV19 to TRBJ2-7; perhaps TRBD2 as D (6 bases). CDR1 and CDR2 (germline): LNHDA, SQIVND (reference sequence). The CDR3 contains 17 residues. Trimming left V 3 bases short and J 2 bases short, with 20 bases between. CDR3 amino acids: CASSIAGFGSGTYEQYF. CDR3 coding DNA: TGTGCCAGTAGTATTGCGGGGTTCGGGAGTGGCACCTACGAGCAGTACTTC.

V gene TRBV7-2 combines with J gene TRBJ2-7, with D maybe TRBD2 (5 bases). The CDR3 spans 14 residues. CDR1 is SGHTA and CDR2 is FQGNSA in the germline V gene. Trimming removed 1 base at V and 2 bases at J, with 9 bases between. The CDR3 spells CASSLVVGTYEQYF. The CDR3 DNA sequence: TGTGCCAGCAGCTTAGTCGTCGGGACCTACGAGCAGTACTTC. Full variable domain (missing parts from reference TRBV7-2 and TRBJ2-7): GAGVSQSPSNKVTEKGKDVELRCDPISGHTALYWYRQSLGQGLEFLIYFQGNSAPDKSGLPSDRFSAERTGGSVSTLTIQRTQQEDSAVYLCASSLVVGTYEQYFGPGTRLTVT.